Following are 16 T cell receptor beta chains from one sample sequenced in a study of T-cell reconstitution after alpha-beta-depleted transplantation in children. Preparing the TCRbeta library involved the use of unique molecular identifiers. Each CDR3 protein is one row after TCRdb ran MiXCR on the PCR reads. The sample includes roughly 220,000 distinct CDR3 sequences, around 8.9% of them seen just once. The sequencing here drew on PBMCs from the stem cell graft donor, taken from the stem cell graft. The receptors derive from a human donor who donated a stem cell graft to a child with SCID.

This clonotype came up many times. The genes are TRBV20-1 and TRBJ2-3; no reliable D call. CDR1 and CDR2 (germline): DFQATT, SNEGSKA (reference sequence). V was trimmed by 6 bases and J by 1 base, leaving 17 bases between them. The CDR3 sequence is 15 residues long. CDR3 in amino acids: CSASNGFEGTDTQYF. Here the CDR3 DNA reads TGCAGTGCCTCAAACGGTTTTGAGGGCACAGATACGCAGTATTTT.

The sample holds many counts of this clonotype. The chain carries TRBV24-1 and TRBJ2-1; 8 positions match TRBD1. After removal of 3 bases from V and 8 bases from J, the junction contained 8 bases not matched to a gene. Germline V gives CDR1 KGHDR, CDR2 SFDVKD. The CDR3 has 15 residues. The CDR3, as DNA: TGTGCCACCAGTGATACTGGACAGGGCCTCTATGAGCAGTTCTTC. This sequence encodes CATSDTGQGLYEQFF.

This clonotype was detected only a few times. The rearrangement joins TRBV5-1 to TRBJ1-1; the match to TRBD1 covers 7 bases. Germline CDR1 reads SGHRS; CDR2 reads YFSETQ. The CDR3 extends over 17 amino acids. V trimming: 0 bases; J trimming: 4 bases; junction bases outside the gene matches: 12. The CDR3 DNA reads TGCGCCAGCAGCTTGGGAATCCCCCTTACAGGGGCCACTGAAGCTTTCTTT. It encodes CASSLGIPLTGATEAFF.

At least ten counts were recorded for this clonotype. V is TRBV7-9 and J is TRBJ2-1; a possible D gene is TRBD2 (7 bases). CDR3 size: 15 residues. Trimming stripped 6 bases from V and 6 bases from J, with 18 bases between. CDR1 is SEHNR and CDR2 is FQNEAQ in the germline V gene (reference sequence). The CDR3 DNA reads TGTGCCAGCAGTCAACGGGGGGCGCAAGGCAATGAGCAGTTCTTC. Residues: CASSQRGAQGNEQFF. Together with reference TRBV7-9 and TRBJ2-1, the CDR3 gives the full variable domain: DTGVSQNPRHKITKRGQNVTFRCDPISEHNRLYWYRQTLGQGPEFLTYFQNEAQLEKSRLLSDRFSAERPKGSFSTLEIQRTEQGDSAMYLCASSQRGAQGNEQFFGPGTRLTVL.

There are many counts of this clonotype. The DNA for the CDR3 is TGCAGCGCTAGGGCTGAAGCTTTCTTT. It specifies CSARAEAFF. This sequence joins TRBV29-1 and TRBJ1-1; no definite D call. Trimming removed 7 bases at V and 6 bases at J, with 6 bases between. CDR1 SQVTM and CDR2 ANQGSEA come from the germline V gene. This CDR3 contains 9 residues.

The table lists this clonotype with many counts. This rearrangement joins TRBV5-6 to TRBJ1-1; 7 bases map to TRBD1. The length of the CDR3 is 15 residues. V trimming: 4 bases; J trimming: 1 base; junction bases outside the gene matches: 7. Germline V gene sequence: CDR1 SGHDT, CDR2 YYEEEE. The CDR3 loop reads CASSPGQPKNTEAFF. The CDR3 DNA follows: TGTGCCAGCAGCCCGGGACAGCCTAAGAACACTGAAGCTTTCTTT.

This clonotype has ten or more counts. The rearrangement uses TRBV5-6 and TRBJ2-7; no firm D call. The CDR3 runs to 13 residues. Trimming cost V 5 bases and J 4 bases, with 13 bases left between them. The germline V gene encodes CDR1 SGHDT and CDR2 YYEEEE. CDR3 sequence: CASRGQGLYEQYF. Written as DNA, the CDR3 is TGTGCCAGCAGGGGTCAAGGCCTTTACGAGCAGTACTTC.

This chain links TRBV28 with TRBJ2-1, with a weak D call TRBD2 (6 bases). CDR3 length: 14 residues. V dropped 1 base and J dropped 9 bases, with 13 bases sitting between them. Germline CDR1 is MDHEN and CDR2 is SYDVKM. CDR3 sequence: CASSLLGGNSEQFF. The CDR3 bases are TGTGCCAGCAGTTTATTGGGGGGAAACAGTGAGCAGTTCTTC. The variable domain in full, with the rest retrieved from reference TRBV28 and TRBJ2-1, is DVKVTQSSRYLVKRTGEKVFLECVQDMDHENMFWYRQDPGLGLRLIYFSYDVKMKEKGDIPEGYSVSREKKERFSLILESASTNQTSMYLCASSLLGGNSEQFFGPGTRLTVL.

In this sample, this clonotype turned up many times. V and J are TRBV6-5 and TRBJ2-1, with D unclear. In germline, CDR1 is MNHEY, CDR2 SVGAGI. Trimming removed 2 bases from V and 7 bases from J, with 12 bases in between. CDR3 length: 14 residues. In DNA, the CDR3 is TGTGCCAGCAGTTACGGTGCACAGATGAATGAGCAGTTCTTC. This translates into CASSYGAQMNEQFF.

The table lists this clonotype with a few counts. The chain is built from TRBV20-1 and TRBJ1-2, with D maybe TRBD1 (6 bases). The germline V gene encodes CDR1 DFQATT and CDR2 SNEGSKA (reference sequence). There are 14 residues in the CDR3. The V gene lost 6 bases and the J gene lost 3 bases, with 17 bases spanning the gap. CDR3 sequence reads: CSAHQGGGDYGYTF. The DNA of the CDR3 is TGCAGTGCCCACCAAGGGGGAGGGGACTATGGCTACACCTTC.

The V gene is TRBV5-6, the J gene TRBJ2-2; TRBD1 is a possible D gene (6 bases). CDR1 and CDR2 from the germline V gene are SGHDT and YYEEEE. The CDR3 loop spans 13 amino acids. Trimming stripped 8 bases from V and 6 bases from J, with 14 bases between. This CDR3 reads CARSPRGPGELFF. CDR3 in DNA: TGTGCCAGGAGCCCCAGGGGACCCGGGGAGCTGTTTTTT.

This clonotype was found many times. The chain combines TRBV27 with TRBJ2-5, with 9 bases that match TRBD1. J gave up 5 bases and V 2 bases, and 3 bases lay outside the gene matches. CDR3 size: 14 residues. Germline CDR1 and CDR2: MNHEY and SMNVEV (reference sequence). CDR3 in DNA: TGTGCCAGCAGTTTAACAGGGGGCTGGGAGACCCAGTACTTC. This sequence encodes CASSLTGGWETQYF.

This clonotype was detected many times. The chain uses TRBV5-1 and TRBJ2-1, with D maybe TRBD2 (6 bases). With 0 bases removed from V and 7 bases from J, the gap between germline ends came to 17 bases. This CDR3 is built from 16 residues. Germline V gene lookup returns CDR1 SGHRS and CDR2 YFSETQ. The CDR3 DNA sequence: TGCGCCAGCAGCTTGGCCGGGGGAGGTGGGAGAAATGAGCAGTTCTTC. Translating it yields CASSLAGGGGRNEQFF.

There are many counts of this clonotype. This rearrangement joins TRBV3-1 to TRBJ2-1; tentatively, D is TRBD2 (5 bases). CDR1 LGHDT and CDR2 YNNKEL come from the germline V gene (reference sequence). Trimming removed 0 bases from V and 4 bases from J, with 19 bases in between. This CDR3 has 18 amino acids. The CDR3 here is CASSQDPLGSRHYNEQFF. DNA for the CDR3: TGTGCCAGCAGCCAAGACCCCTTAGGGAGCAGGCATTACAATGAGCAGTTCTTC.

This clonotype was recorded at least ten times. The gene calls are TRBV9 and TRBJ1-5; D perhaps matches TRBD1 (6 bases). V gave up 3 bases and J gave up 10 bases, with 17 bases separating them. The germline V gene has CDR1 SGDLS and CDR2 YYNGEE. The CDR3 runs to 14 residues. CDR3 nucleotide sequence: TGTGCCAGCAGCGCGGACAGAGCCGCAGGACCCCAGCATTTT. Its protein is CASSADRAAGPQHF.

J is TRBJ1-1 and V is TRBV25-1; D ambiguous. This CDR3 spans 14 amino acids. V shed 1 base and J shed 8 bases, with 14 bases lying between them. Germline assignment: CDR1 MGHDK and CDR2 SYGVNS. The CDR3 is CASSESPGPREAFF. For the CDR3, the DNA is TGTGCCAGCAGTGAATCGCCCGGGCCGAGGGAAGCTTTCTTT.